The 18 T cell receptor beta chains listed next were all sequenced from one sample in a study of tumor-infiltrating lymphocytes in oesophageal squamous cell carcinoma. TCRdb recomputed calls from the PCR reads with MiXCR, one row per CDR3 protein. The table includes approximately 12,000 distinct CDR3 sequences, roughly 51% detected once. Sequencing was done on a sample of esophageal tumor tissue. These receptors came from a female donor with esophageal squamous cell carcinoma.

This chain joins TRBV10-1 and TRBJ2-5, with 8 bases fitting TRBD1. The J call is doubtful: the DNA matches TRBJ2-7 better. Germline CDR1 reads WNHNN; CDR2 reads SYGVQD (reference sequence). This CDR3 spans 13 amino acids. The DNA for the CDR3 is TGCGCCAGCAGTAGGACAGGGACCTACGAGCAGTACTTC. It codes for CASSRTGTYEQYF.

V gene TRBV7-2 combines with J gene TRBJ2-7; 8 bases are shared with TRBD2. The J call is in doubt because the DNA end fits TRBJ2-5 better. Per germline, CDR1 SGHTA and CDR2 FQGNSA. This CDR3 contains 16 residues. CDR3 bases: TGTGCCAGCAGCTTAGTTCGGGGGGGCCGGGCGAGGACCCAGTACTTC. It specifies CASSLVRGGRARTQYF.

The V and J genes are TRBV7-8 and TRBJ2-4; D gene uncertain. This CDR3 region has 13 residues. In germline, CDR1 is SGHVS, CDR2 FQNEAQ. V was pared by 5 bases and J by 5 bases, with 10 bases between. CDR3 region: CASSTEDQNIQYF. In DNA form, the CDR3 reads TGTGCCAGCAGCACCGAGGACCAAAACATTCAGTACTTC.

This clonotype has a single count. No conserved phenylalanine or tryptophan is present at the end of the CDR3, so a read error is the likely explanation. The limits of the CDR3 on the DNA are not certain, so only TCRdb's listed CDR3 is given. V usage is TRBV7-2 and J usage is TRBJ2-1; no DNA check was done on the table's D call, TRBD1. The germline gives CDR1 SGHTA, CDR2 FQGNSA. Inclusive of both ends, the CDR3 amounts to 17 amino acids. CDR3 region: CASSLKGANSYEQYFGN.

This clonotype has a count of ten or more. This chain links TRBV7-9 with TRBJ2-5; 7 positions match TRBD1. This CDR3 has 14 residues. Germline V gene data show CDR1 as SEHNR and CDR2 as FQNEAQ (reference sequence). J was trimmed by 5 bases and V by 0 bases; bases with no gene match: 3. In DNA, the CDR3 is TGTGCCAGCAGCTTAGCCGGGACAGACGAGACCCAGTACTTC. Translating gives CASSLAGTDETQYF.

The rearrangement links TRBV11-2 to TRBJ2-3; 9 bases line up with TRBD2. Germline V gives CDR1 SGHAT, CDR2 FQNNGV. The CDR3 extends over 17 amino acids. Trimming at V came to 1 base and at J to 3 bases, leaving 8 bases not matched to a gene. CDR3 nucleotides: TGTGCCAGCAGCTTAGGGCCGGGACTAGCCCGAACAGATACGCAGTATTTT. Translating it yields CASSLGPGLARTDTQYF.

Note on this clonotype: Since a much larger clone is just one base distant, this may be a read error. This chain links TRBV5-1 with TRBJ2-1; 12 bases map to TRBD2. Per germline, CDR1 SGHRS and CDR2 YFSETQ. J gave up 10 bases and V 4 bases, and 6 bases lay outside the gene matches. CDR3 length: 14 amino acids. Here the CDR3 DNA reads TGCGCCAGCAGCACGACTAGCGGGGGAAACGAGCAGTTCTTC. It is translated as CASSTTSGGNEQFF.

The J gene is TRBJ2-3, the V gene TRBV7-2; TRBD2 matches at 9 bases. V trimming: 6 bases; J trimming: 4 bases; junction bases outside the gene matches: 8. The germline V gene encodes CDR1 SGHTA and CDR2 FQGNSA. The CDR3 consists of 15 residues. CDR3 in DNA: TGTGCCAGCAGGATGACTAGCGGTGAGGCAGATACGCAGTATTTT. Its protein product is CASRMTSGEADTQYF.

The V and J genes are TRBV7-2 and TRBJ2-3; D ambiguous. The end of the DNA is better explained by TRBJ1-2, so the J call may be wrong. Germline-derived CDR1 and CDR2 are SGHTA and FQGNSA. The CDR3 contains 13 residues. The CDR3 bases are TGTGCCAGCAGCTTAGACACAAACTATGGCTACACCTTC. Protein: CASSLDTNYGYTF.

For the CDR3, the DNA is TGTGCCAGCAGTACGGATGCAACTAATGAAAAACTGTTTTTT. Protein: CASSTDATNEKLFF. The chain uses TRBV28 and TRBJ1-4, with D unresolved. The CDR3 loop spans 14 amino acids. In germline, CDR1 is MDHEN, CDR2 SYDVKM. V was cut by 5 bases and J by 0 bases, with 7 bases left in between.

In its sample, this clonotype was seen a few times. The chain recombines TRBV11-2 with TRBJ2-1, with 10 positions matching TRBD2. V shed 4 bases and J 0 bases; nucleotides not matched to a gene: 12. CDR3 length: 19 residues. Germline values: CDR1 SGHAT, CDR2 FQNNGV. CDR3 nucleotides: TGTGCCAGCAGCTCCGTAGGACTAGCGGAGGCCGGCTCCTACAATGAGCAGTTCTTC. It encodes CASSSVGLAEAGSYNEQFF.

This chain links TRBV24-1 with TRBJ2-5, with 9 bases aligning to TRBD1. V was pared by 6 bases and J by 11 bases, with 21 bases of the junction left unmatched. CDR1 is KGHDR and CDR2 is SFDVKD in the germline V gene. The CDR3 has 17 amino acids. The CDR3 sequence: CATSSVPLPGQGVEQYF. The CDR3 nucleotides read TGTGCCACCAGTAGTGTACCCCTCCCGGGACAGGGAGTAGAGCAGTACTTC.

This clonotype is judged medium-sized. The V gene is TRBV7-6, the J gene TRBJ1-1; D is ambiguous. The CDR3 covers 12 residues. Germline loops: CDR1 SGHVS, CDR2 FNYEAQ. Deletions cut 3 bases from V and 3 bases from J, with 5 bases between. The CDR3 sequence is CASSLPDTEAFF. The CDR3 bases are TGTGCCAGCAGCTTGCCCGACACTGAAGCTTTCTTT. The full variable domain, completed using reference TRBV7-6 and TRBJ1-1, is GAGVSQSPRYKVTKRGQDVALRCDPISGHVSLYWYRQALGQGPEFLTYFNYEAQQDKSGLPNDRFSAERPEGSISTLTIQRTEQRDSAMYRCASSLPDTEAFFGQGTRLTVV.

The rearrangement uses TRBV6-8 and TRBJ2-5; the D call may be TRBD1 or TRBD2 (5 bases each). V was trimmed by 4 bases and J by 5 bases, leaving 5 bases between them. The CDR3 totals 11 residues. Germline CDR1 MNHGY, CDR2 SAAAGT. CDR3 sequence (DNA): TGTGCCAGCAGTTGGGGGGAGACCCAGTACTTC. It yields the protein CASSWGETQYF.

The chain carries TRBV7-6 and TRBJ2-1, with 14 bases aligning to TRBD2. The CDR3 consists of 20 residues. Germline lookup yields CDR1 SGHVS and CDR2 FNYEAQ. V shed 5 bases and J 0 bases; nucleotides not matched to a gene: 12. The chain's CDR3 is CASSGAPGLAGELSYNEQFF. CDR3 nucleotide sequence: TGTGCCAGCAGCGGGGCACCGGGACTAGCGGGAGAGCTCTCCTACAATGAGCAGTTCTTC.

The table lists this clonotype with a count of one. The gene calls are TRBV7-4 and TRBJ2-5, with 13 bases fitting TRBD2. The J call is doubtful: the DNA matches TRBJ2-1 better. The germline CDR1 and CDR2 sequences are SGHVT and SQSDAQ. This CDR3 region has 22 residues. CDR3 residues: CASSLAPSLMGTSGVIHNEQFF. CDR3 bases: TGTGCCAGCAGCTTAGCGCCCTCACTCATGGGGACTAGCGGGGTTATTCACAATGAGCAGTTCTTC.

This clonotype was counted ten times or more. This rearrangement joins TRBV18 to TRBJ2-5, with D possibly matching TRBD2 (5 bases). The CDR3 is 15 residues long. Germline V CDR1 and CDR2: KGHSH, LQKENI. V lost 2 bases, J lost 5 bases, and 15 bases lay in between. Here the CDR3 DNA reads TGTGCCAGCTCACCAGTACTAGAGGGTTTGGAGACCCAGTACTTC. Its translation is CASSPVLEGLETQYF.

The chain uses TRBV12-3 or TRBV12-4 and TRBJ2-6, with 11 bases lining up with TRBD2. TRBJ2-1 explains the end of the DNA better; the J call may be wrong. The CDR3 loop spans 14 amino acids. CDR3 DNA: TGTGCCAGCAGACCCGGGACTAGCGGTTCTTGGCAGTTCTTC. This encodes CASRPGTSGSWQFF.